The rows below give T cell receptor beta chains drawn from one sample of a study of T cell responses to AZD1222 COVID-19 vaccine. Clones were read by immunoSEQ multiplex PCR, and TCRdb kept only the in-frame ones, dropping some. Of 100,000 to 150,000 clones in the sample, around 92% were seen once. Here the sequenced sample was peripheral blood, taken 28 days after the second AZD1222 dose. The receptors come from an adult who received the AZD1222 COVID-19 vaccine. Each CDR3 is given without its conserved first and last residue.

>TRBV27
ASSWLTGATEAF
>TRBV6-2/TRBV6-3
ASSSGGGLRYPLRGNQPQH
>TRBV9
ASSSWDRRSAYGYT
>TRBV7-2
ASSEGGLLAGGSYNEQF
>TRBV19
ASSKTGSPTPLH
>TRBV6-4
ASSATNRDNSYT
>TRBV7-2
ASSSRQATNEKLF
>TRBV6-1
ASSEGQDYYGYT
>TRBV25-1
ASNPGPNTEAF
>TRBV7-7
ASSFGQGWGQETQY
>TRBV9
ASSVGDQGRRDTQY
>TRBV30
AQMTDSYNSPLH
>TRBV10-3
AISAGGRNQPQH
>TRBV3-1/TRBV3-2
ASSQAGDTQY
>TRBV2
ASSSRGAVRADTQY
>TRBV7-6
ASSLRLGVEEQY
>TRBV5-6
ASSSPSSGNQETQY
>TRBV18
ASSPPSTGGSNTGELF
>TRBV11-3
ASSHTGLAGSDTQY
>TRBV7-2
ASSLLAGRPGVQF
>TRBV14
ASSPPPGTGGHEQF
>TRBV7-8
ASSSTPGTGGYEQY
>TRBV4-2
ASSQDLAGEQF
>TRBV9
ASSVEDNEKLF
>TRBV5-1
ASRDRANTGELF
>TRBV5-1
ASSPGQGNYGYT
>TRBV11-2
ASRGGDRAYEQF
>TRBV6-5
ASSYRTGESTDTQY
>TRBV28
ASSFRDRGGNTIY
>TRBV9
ASSVAQGDTEAF
>TRBV6-5
ASSKGTSGKDEQF
>TRBV6-5
ASSYSSAGNTIY
>TRBV7-2
ASSLMAGGFKGYT